The next 4 T cell receptor beta chains were all read from a single sample in a study of shared clonotypes between healthy human individuals. Sequencing was performed with immunoSEQ multiplex PCR; in TCRdb, only in-frame clones are kept and a portion is missing. The repertoire holds under 2,500,000 clones, with approximately 95% as singletons. Sequencing was carried out using naive CD4+ T cells sorted from blood. Regarding subset: CD45RA+ positively selected. The receptors here all came from a young man in good health.

Note on this clone: The same CDR3 arises from other DNA sequences in this sample as well. The rearrangement links TRBV18 to TRBJ2-5; D unclear. V shed 3 bases and J shed 2 bases, with 7 bases lying between them. The CDR3 totals 13 residues. Germline CDR1 KGHSH, CDR2 LQKENI. Written as DNA, the CDR3 is TGTGCCAGCTCACCTGGAAGTCAAGAGACCCAGTACTTC. As protein: CASSPGSQETQYF.

A remark on this clone: The same CDR3 also results from other DNA sequences found in this sample. The chain uses TRBV19 and TRBJ2-1; TRBD2 matches at 7 bases. CDR1 and CDR2 (germline): LNHDA, SQIVND (reference sequence). The trim removed 5 bases at V and 4 bases at J, leaving 5 bases unmatched. The CDR3 spans 14 residues. For the CDR3, the DNA is TGTGCCAGTAGTCCCCGGACTAGATACAATGAGCAGTTCTTC. It encodes CASSPRTRYNEQFF. Full variable domain (outside the CDR3, taken from reference TRBV19 and TRBJ2-1): DGGITQSPKYLFRKEGQNVTLSCEQNLNHDAMYWYRQDPGQGLRLIYYSQIVNDFQKGDIAEGYSVSREKKESFPLTVTSAQKNPTAFYLCASSPRTRYNEQFFGPGTRLTVL.

A remark on this clone: Different DNA sequences within this sample yield the same CDR3. The gene calls are TRBV6-5 and TRBJ2-1; no clear D. Trimming shortened V by 0 bases and J by 0 bases, and 0 bases separated the two germline ends. Germline assignment: CDR1 MNHEY and CDR2 SVGAGI. The CDR3 has 13 amino acids. Written as DNA, the CDR3 is TGTGCCAGCAGTTACTCCTCCTACAATGAGCAGTTCTTC. Translated, it gives CASSYSSYNEQFF.

This sequence joins TRBV2 and TRBJ1-6, with no clear D. Germline CDR1 SNHLY, CDR2 FYNNEI. Trimming removed 4 bases from V and 9 bases from J, with 10 bases in between. The CDR3 contains 13 residues. This chain's CDR3 is CASSGPSGSPLHF. Written as DNA, the CDR3 is TGTGCCAGCAGTGGACCTTCGGGTTCACCCCTCCACTTT.